The present T cell receptor beta chain was sequenced within a study of spatial heterogeneity in lung cancer. Study at large: Matched bulk RNA-seq yielded a T cell module score, and TCR transcript counts in tumor regions correlated strongly with that score.

TCRdb analysed the 5' RACE reads with MiXCR anew, one entry per CDR3 protein. The sample shows under 13,000 distinct CDR3 sequences, 7.9% of them seen only once. The time point denotes: sample taken at primary tumor resection. Samples came from 65 to 75 TRACERx patients with untreated early-stage lung cancer. Whole RNA was taken from tumor, nontumor lung or frozen PBMC; it was then sequenced unsorted. Trimming pared 5 bases from V and 0 bases from J, leaving 8 bases between. Germline CDR1 and CDR2: MDHEN and SYDVKM. The length of the CDR3 is 13 residues. Overall study findings and caveats: Tumor mutation count correlated with how many alpha and beta TCRs expanded intratumorally. Alpha and beta chain coverage of tumor T cells was estimated at about 7.3% and 13%, respectively.

This clonotype was found many times. The antigen remains unidentified. The TCR comes from a female donor with early-stage non-small cell lung cancer. The specimen comprised lung tumor tissue, sampled at surgery. This chain connects TRBV28 to TRBJ2-7; D perhaps matches TRBD2 (6 bases). CDR3 sequence: CASSRGNSYEQYF. DNA of the CDR3: TGTGCCAGCAGTCGCGGGAACTCCTACGAGCAGTACTTC. Supplemented by reference TRBV28 and TRBJ2-7, the full variable domain reads DVKVTQSSRYLVKRTGEKVFLECVQDMDHENMFWYRQDPGLGLRLIYFSYDVKMKEKGDIPEGYSVSREKKERFSLILESASTNQTSMYLCASSRGNSYEQYFGPGTRLTVT.